This T cell receptor (beta chain) was identified in a study of identical twins. TCRdb called the 5' RACE reads again in MiXCR, with one record for every CDR3 protein. This sample has around 570,000 distinct CDR3 sequences, with approximately 10% found just once. The table lists this clonotype with a count of one. The sample was also reused in another study, on yellow fever vaccine responses in identical twins.

Sequencing was performed on PBMCs. The source of this sequence is a woman younger than 35 in good health.

CDR3 in DNA: TGTGCCAGCAACAGGACGACAGTTTATTTT. Translation gives CASNRTTVYF. The J gene is TRBJ2-3, the V gene TRBV3-1, with D maybe TRBD1 (5 bases). CDR1 LGHDT and CDR2 YNNKEL come from the germline V gene (reference sequence). V was cut by 7 bases and J by 15 bases, with 14 bases left in between. The CDR3 runs to 10 residues.